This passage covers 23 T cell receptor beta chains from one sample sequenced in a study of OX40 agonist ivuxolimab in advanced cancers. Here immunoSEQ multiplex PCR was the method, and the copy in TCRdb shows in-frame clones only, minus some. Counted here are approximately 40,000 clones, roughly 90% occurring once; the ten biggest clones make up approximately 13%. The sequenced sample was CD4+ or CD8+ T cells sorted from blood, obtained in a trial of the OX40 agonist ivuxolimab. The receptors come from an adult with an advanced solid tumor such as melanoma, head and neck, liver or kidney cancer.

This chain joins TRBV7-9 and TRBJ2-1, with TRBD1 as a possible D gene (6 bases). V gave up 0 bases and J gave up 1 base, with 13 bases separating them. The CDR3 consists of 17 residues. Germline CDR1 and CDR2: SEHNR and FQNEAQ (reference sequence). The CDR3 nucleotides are TGTGCCAGCAGCTTAGCGTGGGGGCCCGAATCCTACAATGAGCAGTTCTTC. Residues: CASSLAWGPESYNEQFF. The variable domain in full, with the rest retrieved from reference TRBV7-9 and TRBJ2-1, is DTGVSQNPRHKITKRGQNVTFRCDPISEHNRLYWYRQTLGQGPEFLTYFQNEAQLEKSRLLSDRFSAERPKGSFSTLEIQRTEQGDSAMYLCASSLAWGPESYNEQFFGPGTRLTVL.

This chain's CDR3 is CASSPRLANTGELFF. The CDR3 nucleotides are TGTGCCAGCAGTCCCCGACTAGCTAACACCGGGGAGCTGTTTTTT. The V and J genes are TRBV27 and TRBJ2-2; 7 positions match TRBD2. The CDR3 loop spans 15 amino acids. The trim removed 5 bases at V and 2 bases at J, leaving 5 bases unmatched. The germline V gene has CDR1 MNHEY and CDR2 SMNVEV (reference sequence).

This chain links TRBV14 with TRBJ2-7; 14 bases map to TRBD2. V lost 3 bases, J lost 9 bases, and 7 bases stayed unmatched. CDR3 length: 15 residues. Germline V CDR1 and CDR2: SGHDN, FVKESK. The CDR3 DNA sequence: TGTGCCAGCAGCCAGCCGGGACTAGCGGGAGTGGTGCAGTACTTC. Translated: CASSQPGLAGVVQYF.

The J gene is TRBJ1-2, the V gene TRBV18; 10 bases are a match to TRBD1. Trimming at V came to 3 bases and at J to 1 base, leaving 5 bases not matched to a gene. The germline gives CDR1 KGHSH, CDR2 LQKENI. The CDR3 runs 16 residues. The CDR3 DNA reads TGTGCCAGCTCACCGGCCTGGGACAGGGGTAACTATGGCTACACCTTC. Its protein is CASSPAWDRGNYGYTF.

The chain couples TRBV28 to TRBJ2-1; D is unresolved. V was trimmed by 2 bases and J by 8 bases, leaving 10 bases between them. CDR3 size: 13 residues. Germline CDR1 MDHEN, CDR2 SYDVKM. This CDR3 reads CASSLNLIHEQFF. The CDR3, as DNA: TGTGCCAGCAGTTTAAATTTGATCCATGAGCAGTTCTTC.

The CDR3, as DNA: TGTGCCAGCAGCTTAGAACTCGGCAGGGGGATATACGAGCAGTACTTC. Translating gives CASSLELGRGIYEQYF. The chain carries TRBV7-9 and TRBJ2-5; the match to TRBD1 covers 7 bases. The DNA end favors TRBJ2-7, so the J call may be wrong. Germline CDR1 SEHNR, CDR2 FQNEAQ (reference sequence). The CDR3 runs to 16 residues.

The CDR3 is CAWSRGWDTQYF. The CDR3 DNA follows: TGTGCCTGGAGCCGGGGTTGGGATACGCAGTATTTT. J is TRBJ2-3 and V is TRBV30, with D tentatively TRBD2 (5 bases). The CDR3 contains 12 residues. Germline V gene lookup returns CDR1 GTSNPN and CDR2 SVGIG (reference sequence). Trimming left V 3 bases short and J 6 bases short, with 10 bases between.

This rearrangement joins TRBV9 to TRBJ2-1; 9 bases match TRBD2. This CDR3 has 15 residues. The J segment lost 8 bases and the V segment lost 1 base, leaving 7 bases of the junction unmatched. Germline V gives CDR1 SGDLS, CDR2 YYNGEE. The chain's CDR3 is CASSVSSGSSHEQFF. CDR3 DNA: TGTGCCAGCAGCGTAAGTAGCGGGAGTTCCCATGAGCAGTTCTTC.

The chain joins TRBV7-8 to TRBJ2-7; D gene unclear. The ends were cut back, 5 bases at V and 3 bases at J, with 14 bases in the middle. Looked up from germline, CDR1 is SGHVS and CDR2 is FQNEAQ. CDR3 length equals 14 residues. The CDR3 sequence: CASSPQALLYEQYF. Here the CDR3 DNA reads TGTGCCAGCAGCCCCCAAGCGCTTCTCTACGAGCAGTACTTC.

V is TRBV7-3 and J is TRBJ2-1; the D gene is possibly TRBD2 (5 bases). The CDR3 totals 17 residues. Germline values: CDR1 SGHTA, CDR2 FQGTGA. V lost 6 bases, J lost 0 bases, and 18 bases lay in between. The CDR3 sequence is CASRSGRGESSYNEQFF. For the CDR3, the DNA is TGTGCCAGCAGGAGCGGCCGCGGCGAGAGCTCCTACAATGAGCAGTTCTTC.

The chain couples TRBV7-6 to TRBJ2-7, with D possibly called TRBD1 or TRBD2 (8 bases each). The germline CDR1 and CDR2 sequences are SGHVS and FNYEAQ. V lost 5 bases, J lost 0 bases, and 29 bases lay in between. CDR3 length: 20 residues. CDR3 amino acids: CASSGDRHTTSASYSYEQYF. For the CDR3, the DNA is TGTGCCAGCAGCGGGGACAGGCACACGACTAGCGCCTCATACTCCTACGAGCAGTACTTC.

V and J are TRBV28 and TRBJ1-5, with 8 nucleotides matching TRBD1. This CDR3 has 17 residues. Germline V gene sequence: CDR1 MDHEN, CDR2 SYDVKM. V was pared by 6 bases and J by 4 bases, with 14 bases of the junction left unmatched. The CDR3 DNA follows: TGTGCCAGCAGCTACTGGACAGGGCAGTTGTCGAATCAGCCCCAGCATTTT. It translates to CASSYWTGQLSNQPQHF.

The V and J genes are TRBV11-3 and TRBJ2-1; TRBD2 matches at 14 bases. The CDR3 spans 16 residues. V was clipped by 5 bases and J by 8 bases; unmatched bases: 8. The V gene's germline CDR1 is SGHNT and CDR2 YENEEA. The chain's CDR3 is CASSQGLAGGGDEQFF. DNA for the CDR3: TGTGCCAGCAGCCAAGGACTAGCGGGAGGTGGAGATGAGCAGTTCTTC.

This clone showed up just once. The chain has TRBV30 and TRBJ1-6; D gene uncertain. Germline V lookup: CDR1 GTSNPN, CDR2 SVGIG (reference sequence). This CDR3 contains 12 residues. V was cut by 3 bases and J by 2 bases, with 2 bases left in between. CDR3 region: CAWRAYNSPLHF. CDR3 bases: TGTGCCTGGAGGGCCTATAATTCACCCCTCCACTTT. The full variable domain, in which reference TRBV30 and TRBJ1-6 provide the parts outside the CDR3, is SQTIHQWPATLVQPVGSPLSLECTVEGTSNPNLYWYRQAAGRGLQLLFYSVGIGQISSEVPQNLSASRPQDRQFILSSKKLLLSDSGFYLCAWRAYNSPLHFGNGTRLTVT.

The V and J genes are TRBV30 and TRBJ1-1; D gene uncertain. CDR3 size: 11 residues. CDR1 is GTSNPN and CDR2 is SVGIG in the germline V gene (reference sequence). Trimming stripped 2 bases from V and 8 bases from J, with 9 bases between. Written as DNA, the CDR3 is TGTGCCTGGAGTCTGGTCCGGGAAGCTTTCTTT. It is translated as CAWSLVREAFF.

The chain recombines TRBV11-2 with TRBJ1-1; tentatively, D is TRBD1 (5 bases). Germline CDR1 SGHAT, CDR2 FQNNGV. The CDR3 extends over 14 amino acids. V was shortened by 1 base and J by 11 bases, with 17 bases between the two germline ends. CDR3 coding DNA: TGTGCCAGCAGCTTAGTAGGCCCGGGGCCGGGCGCTTTCTTT. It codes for CASSLVGPGPGAFF.

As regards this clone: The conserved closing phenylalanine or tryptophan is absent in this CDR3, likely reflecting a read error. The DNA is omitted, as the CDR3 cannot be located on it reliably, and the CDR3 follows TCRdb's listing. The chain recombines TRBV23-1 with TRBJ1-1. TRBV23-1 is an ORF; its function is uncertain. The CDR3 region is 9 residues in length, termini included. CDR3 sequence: CASRRGPAN.

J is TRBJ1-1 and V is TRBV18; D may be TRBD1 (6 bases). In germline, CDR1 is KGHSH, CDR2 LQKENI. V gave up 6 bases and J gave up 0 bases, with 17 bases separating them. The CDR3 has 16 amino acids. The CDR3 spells CASSPSFGQLNTEAFF. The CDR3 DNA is TGTGCCAGCTCCCCTAGTTTCGGACAGTTGAACACTGAAGCTTTCTTT.

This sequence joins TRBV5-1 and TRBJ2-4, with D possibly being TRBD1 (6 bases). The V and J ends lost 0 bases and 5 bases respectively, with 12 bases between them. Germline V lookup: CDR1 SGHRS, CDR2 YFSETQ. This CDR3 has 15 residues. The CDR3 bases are TGCGCCAGCAGCTTGGCCGGGACACCCGAAAACATTCAGTACTTC. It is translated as CASSLAGTPENIQYF.

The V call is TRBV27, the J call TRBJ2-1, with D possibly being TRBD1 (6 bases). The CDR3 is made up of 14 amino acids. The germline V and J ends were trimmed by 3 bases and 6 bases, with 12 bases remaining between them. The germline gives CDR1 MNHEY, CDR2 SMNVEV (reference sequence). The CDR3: CASSFGTRGNEQFF. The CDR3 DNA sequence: TGTGCCAGCAGTTTCGGGACACGGGGCAATGAGCAGTTCTTC.

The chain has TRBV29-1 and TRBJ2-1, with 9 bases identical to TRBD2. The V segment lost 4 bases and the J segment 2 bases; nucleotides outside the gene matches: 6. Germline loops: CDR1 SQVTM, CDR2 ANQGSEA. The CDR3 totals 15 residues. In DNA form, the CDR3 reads TGCAGCGTTGGGTTAGCGGGGGCCCCCTACAATGAGCAGTTCTTC. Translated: CSVGLAGAPYNEQFF.

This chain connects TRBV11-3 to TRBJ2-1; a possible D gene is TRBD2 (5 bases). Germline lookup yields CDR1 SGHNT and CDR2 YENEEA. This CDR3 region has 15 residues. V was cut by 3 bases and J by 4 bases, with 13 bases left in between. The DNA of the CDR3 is TGTGCCAGCAGCTTGATGAGGGTTGAATACAATGAGCAGTTCTTC. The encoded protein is CASSLMRVEYNEQFF.

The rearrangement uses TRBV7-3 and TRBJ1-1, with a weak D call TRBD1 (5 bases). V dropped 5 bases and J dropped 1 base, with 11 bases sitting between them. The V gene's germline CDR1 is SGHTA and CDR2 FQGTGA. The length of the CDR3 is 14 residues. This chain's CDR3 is CASSPGHTNTEAFF. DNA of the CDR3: TGTGCCAGCAGCCCCGGACACACGAACACTGAAGCTTTCTTT.